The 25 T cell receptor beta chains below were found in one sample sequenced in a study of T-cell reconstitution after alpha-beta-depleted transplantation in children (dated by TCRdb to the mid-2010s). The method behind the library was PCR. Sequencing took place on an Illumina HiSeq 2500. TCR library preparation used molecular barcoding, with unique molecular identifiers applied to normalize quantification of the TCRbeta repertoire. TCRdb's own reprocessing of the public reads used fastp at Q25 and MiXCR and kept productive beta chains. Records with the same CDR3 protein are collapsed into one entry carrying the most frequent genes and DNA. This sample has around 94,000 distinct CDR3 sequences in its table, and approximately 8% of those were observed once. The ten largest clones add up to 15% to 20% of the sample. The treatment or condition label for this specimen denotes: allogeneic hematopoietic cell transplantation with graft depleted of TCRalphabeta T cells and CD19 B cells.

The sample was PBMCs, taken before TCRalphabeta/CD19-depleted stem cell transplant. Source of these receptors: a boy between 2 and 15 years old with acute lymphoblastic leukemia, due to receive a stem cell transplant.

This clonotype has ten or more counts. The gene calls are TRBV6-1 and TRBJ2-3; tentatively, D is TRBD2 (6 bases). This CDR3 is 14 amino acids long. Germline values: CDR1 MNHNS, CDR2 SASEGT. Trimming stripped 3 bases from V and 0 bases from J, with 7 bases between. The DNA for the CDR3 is TGTGCCAGCAGTGAGCGGGACAGCACAGATACGCAGTATTTT. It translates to CASSERDSTDTQYF.

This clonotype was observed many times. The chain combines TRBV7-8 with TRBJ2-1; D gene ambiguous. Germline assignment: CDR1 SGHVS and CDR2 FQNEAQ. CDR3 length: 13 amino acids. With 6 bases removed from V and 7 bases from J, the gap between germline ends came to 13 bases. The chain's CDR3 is CASSSGLGNEQFF. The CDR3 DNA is TGTGCCAGCAGTTCCGGTCTGGGAAATGAGCAGTTCTTC.

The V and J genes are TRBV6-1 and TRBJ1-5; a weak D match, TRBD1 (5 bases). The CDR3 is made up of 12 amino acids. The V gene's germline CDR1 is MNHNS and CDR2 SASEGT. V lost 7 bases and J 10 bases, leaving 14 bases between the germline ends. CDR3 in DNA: TGTGCCAGCAACTCAGGGCTCCGACCCCAGCATTTT. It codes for CASNSGLRPQHF.

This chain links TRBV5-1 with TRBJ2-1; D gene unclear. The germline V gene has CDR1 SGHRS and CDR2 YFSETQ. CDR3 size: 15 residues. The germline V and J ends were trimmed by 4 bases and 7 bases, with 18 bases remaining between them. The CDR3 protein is CASSPGPPKGNEQFF. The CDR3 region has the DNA TGCGCCAGCAGCCCCGGACCCCCCAAAGGGAATGAGCAGTTCTTC.

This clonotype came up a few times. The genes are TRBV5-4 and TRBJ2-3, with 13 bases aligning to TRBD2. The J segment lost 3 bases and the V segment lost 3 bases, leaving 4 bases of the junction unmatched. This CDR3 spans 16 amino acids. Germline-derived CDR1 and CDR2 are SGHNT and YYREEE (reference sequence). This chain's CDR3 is CASSSGTSGDTDTQYF. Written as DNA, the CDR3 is TGTGCCAGCAGCTCCGGGACTAGCGGGGATACAGATACGCAGTATTTT. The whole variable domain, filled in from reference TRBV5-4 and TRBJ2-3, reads ETGVTQSPTHLIKTRGQQVTLRCSSQSGHNTVSWYQQALGQGPQFIFQYYREEENGRGNFPPRFSGLQFPNYSSELNVNALELDDSALYLCASSSGTSGDTDTQYFGPGTRLTVL.

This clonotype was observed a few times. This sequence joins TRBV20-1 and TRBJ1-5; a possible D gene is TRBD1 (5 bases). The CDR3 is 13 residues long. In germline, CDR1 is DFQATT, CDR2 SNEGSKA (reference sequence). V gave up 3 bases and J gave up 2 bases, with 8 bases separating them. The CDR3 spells CSARVGGNQPQHF. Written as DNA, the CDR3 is TGCAGTGCTAGGGTAGGGGGCAATCAGCCCCAGCATTTT.

The CDR3: CASSQLQGNEQFF. The CDR3 region has the DNA TGCGCCAGCAGCCAACTACAGGGGAATGAGCAGTTCTTC. The chain has TRBV4-3 and TRBJ2-1, with 7 bases lining up with TRBD1. J was trimmed by 7 bases and V by 2 bases; bases with no gene match: 2. CDR1 and CDR2 from the germline V gene are LGHNA and YSLEER. CDR3 length equals 13 residues.

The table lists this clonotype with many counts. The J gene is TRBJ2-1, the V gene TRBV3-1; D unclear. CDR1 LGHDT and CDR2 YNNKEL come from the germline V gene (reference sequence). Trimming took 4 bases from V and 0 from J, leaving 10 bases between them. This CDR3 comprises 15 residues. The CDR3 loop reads CASSPDSYSYNEQFF. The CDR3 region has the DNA TGTGCCAGCAGCCCTGACTCTTACTCCTACAATGAGCAGTTCTTC.

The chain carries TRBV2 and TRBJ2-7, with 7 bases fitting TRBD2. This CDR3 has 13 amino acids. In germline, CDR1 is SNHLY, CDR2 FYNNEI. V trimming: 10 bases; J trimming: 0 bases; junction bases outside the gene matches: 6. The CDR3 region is CATQGLTSYEQYF. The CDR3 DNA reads TGTGCCACTCAGGGACTAACCTCCTACGAGCAGTACTTC.

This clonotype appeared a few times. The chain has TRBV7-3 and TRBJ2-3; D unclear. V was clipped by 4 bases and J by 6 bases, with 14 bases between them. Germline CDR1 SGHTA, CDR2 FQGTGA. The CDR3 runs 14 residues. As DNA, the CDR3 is TGTGCCAGCAGCTCCTCTAGGACCGAGGATACGCAGTATTTT. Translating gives CASSSSRTEDTQYF. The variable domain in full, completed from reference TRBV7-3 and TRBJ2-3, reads GAGVSQTPSNKVTEKGKYVELRCDPISGHTALYWYRQSLGQGPEFLIYFQGTGAADDSGLPNDRFFAVRPEGSVSTLKIQRTERGDSAVYLCASSSSRTEDTQYFGPGTRLTVL.

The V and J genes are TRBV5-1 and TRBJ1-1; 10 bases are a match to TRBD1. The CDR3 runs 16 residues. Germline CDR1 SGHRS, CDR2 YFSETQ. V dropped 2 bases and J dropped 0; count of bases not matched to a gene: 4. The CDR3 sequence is CASSFGTGVMNTEAFF. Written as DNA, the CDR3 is TGCGCCAGCAGCTTCGGGACAGGGGTTATGAACACTGAAGCTTTCTTT.

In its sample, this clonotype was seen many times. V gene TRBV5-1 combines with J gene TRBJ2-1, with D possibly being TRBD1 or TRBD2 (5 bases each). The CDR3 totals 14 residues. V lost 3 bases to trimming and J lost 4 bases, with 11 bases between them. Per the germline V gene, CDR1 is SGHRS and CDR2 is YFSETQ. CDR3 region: CASSWDREYNEQFF. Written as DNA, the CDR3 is TGCGCCAGCAGCTGGGACCGGGAATACAATGAGCAGTTCTTC.

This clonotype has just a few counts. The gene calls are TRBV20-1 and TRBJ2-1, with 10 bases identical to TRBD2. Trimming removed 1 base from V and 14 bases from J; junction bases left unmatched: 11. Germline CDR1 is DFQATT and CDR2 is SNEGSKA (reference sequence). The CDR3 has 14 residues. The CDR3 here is CSARASGGAVSKFF. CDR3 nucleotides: TGCAGTGCTAGAGCGAGCGGGGGGGCCGTAAGTAAGTTCTTC.

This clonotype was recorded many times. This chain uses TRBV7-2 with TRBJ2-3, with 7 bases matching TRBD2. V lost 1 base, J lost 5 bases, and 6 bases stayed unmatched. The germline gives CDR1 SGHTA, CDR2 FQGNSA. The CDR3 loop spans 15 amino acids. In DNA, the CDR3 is TGTGCCAGCAGCTTAGGACGGGGGGATATAGATACGCAGTATTTT. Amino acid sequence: CASSLGRGDIDTQYF.

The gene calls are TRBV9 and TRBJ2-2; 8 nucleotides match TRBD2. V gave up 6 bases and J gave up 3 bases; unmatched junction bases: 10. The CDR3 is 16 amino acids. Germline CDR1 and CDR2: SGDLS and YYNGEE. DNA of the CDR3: TGTGCCAGCATTGCTCAAGCGGGGGCTTACACCGGGGAGCTGTTTTTT. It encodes CASIAQAGAYTGELFF.

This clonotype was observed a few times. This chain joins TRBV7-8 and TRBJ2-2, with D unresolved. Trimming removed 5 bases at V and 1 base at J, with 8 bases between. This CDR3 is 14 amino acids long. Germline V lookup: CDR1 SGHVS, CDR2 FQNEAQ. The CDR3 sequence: CASSPLWNTGELFF. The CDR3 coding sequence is TGTGCCAGCAGCCCTCTTTGGAACACCGGGGAGCTGTTTTTT.

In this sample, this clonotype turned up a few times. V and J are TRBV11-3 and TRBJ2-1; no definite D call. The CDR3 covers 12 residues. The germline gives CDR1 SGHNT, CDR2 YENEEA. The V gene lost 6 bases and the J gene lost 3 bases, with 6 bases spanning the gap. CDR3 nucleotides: TGTGCCAGCAGTTACGACTACAATGAGCAGTTCTTC. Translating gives CASSYDYNEQFF.

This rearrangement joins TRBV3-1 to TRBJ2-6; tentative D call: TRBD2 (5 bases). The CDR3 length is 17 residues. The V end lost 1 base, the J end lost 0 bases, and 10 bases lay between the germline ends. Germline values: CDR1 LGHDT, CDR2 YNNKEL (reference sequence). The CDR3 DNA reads TGTGCCAGCAGCCAAGCTAGCAGTAGCTCTGGGGCCAACGTCCTGACTTTC. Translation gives CASSQASSSSGANVLTF.

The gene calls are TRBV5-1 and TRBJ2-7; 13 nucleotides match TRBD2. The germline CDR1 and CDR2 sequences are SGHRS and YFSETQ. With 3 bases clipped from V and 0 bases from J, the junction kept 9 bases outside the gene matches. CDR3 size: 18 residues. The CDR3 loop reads CASSSLGLAGESSYEQYF. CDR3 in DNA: TGCGCCAGCAGCTCCCTTGGACTAGCGGGGGAGAGCTCCTACGAGCAGTACTTC.

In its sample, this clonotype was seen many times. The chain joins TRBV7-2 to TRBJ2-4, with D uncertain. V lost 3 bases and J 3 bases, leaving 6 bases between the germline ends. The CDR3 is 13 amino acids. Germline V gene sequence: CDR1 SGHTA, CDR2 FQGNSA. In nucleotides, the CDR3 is TGTGCCAGCAGCTTGGGTCGCAAAAACATTCAGTACTTC. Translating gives CASSLGRKNIQYF.

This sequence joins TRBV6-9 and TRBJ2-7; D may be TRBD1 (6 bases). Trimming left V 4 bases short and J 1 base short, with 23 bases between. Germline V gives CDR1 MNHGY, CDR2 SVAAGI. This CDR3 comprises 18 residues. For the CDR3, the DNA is TGTGCCAGCAGTTCCTTCAGGGGCCAGTCCGAGTCTTCCTACGAGCAGTACTTC. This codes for CASSSFRGQSESSYEQYF.

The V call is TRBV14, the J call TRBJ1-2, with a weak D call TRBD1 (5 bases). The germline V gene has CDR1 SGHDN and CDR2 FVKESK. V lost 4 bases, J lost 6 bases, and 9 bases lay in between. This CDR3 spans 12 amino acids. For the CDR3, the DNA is TGTGCCAGCAGCCCCGACAGACATGGCTACACCTTC. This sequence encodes CASSPDRHGYTF.

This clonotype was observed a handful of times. The CDR3 loop reads CASRLGLAGRTDTQYF. DNA for the CDR3: TGTGCCAGCCGCTTGGGACTAGCGGGGCGTACAGATACGCAGTATTTT. V and J are TRBV18 and TRBJ2-3, with 13 positions matching TRBD2. J was trimmed by 3 bases and V by 8 bases; bases with no gene match: 8. Germline V gene sequence: CDR1 KGHSH, CDR2 LQKENI. The CDR3 loop spans 16 amino acids.

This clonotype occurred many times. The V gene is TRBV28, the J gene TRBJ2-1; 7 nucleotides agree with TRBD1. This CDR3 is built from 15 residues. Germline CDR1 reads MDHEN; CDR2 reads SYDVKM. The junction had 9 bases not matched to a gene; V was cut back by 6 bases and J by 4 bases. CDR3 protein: CASRPPGQTYNEQFF. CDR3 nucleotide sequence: TGTGCCAGCAGACCTCCGGGACAGACATACAATGAGCAGTTCTTC.

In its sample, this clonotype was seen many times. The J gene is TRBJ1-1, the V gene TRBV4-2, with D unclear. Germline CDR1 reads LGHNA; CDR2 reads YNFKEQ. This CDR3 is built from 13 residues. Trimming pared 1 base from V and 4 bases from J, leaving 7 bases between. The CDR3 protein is CASSQVFGTEAFF. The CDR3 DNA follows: TGTGCCAGCAGCCAAGTATTCGGCACTGAAGCTTTCTTT.